Described below is a single TCR beta chain sequence and its context. The antigen remains unidentified. Trimming at V came to 4 bases and at J to 5 bases, leaving 12 bases not matched to a gene. Germline lookup yields CDR1 MDHEN and CDR2 SYDVKM. The CDR3 extends over 16 amino acids. This entry comes from a study of T cell responses to AZD1222 COVID-19 vaccine. Regarding the study as a whole: Only a handful of AZD1222 recipients tested seropositive at baseline.

Method: immunoSEQ multiplex PCR; TCRdb's copy keeps in-frame clones and lacks some. The profile shows some 100,000 clones, around 90% of them singletons. The chain employs TRBV28 and TRBJ1-2; the match to TRBD1 covers 8 bases. This clonotype was sampled from an adult in good health. Sequenced here: peripheral blood, sampled on day 0 of AZD1222 vaccination. The CDR3 bases are TGTGCCAGCAGTTCCCAAGGACAGGGAAGCCCGTATGGCTACACCTTC. Its translation is CASSSQGQGSPYGYTF.